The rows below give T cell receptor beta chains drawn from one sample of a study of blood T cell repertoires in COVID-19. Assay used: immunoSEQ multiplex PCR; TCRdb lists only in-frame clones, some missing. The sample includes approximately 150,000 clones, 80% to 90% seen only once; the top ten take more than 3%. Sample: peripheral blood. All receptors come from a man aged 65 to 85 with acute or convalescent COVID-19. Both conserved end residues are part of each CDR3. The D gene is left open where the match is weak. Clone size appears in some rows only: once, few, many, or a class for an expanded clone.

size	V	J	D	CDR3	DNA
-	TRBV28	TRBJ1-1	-	CASTPQAVNTEAFF	TGTGCCAGCACCCCTCAGGCTGTGAACACTGAAGCTTTCTTT
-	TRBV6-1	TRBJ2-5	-	CASSDQVWGRGETQYF	TGTGCCAGCAGTGACCAGGTTTGGGGGCGAGGAGAGACCCAGTACTTC
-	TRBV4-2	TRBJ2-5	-	CASSQVLDQETQYF	TGTGCCAGCAGCCAAGTTCTTGACCAAGAGACCCAGTACTTC
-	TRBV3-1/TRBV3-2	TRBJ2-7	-	CASSPGLSSYEQYF	TGTGCCAGCAGCCCGGGACTTAGTTCCTACGAGCAGTACTTC
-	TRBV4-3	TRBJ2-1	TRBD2	CASSQEPGLANNEQFF	TGCGCCAGCAGCCAAGAGCCGGGACTAGCGAACAATGAGCAGTTCTTC
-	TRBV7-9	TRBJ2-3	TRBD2	CASSFSGAVGDTQYF	TGTGCCAGCAGCTTTAGCGGGGCAGTGGGAGATACGCAGTATTTT
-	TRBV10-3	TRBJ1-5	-	CAISWDLIGQPQHF	TGTGCCATCAGCTGGGACTTGATCGGTCAGCCCCAGCATTTT
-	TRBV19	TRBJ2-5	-	CASSIVSQETQYF	TGTGCCAGTAGTATTGTCAGCCAAGAGACCCAGTACTTC
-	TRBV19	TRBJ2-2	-	CASSFGVTGELFF	TGTGCCAGTAGTTTCGGGGTCACCGGGGAGCTGTTTTTT
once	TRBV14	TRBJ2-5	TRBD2	CASSQLSSGIQETQYF	TGTGCCAGCAGCCAACTGAGTAGCGGGATTCAAGAGACCCAGTACTTC
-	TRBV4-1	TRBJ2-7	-	CASSQPGGVAEQYF	TGCGCCAGCAGCCAACCTGGGGGCGTAGCTGAGCAGTACTTC
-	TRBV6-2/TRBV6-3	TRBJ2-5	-	CASSYSASQETQYF	TGTGCCAGCAGTTACTCGGCTAGCCAAGAGACCCAGTACTTC
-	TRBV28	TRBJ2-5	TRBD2	CASSGGLAGRQETQYF	TGTGCCAGCAGTGGGGGACTAGCGGGTAGGCAAGAGACCCAGTACTTC
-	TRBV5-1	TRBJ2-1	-	CASKLLADEQFF	TGCGCCAGCAAGCTACTAGCCGATGAGCAGTTCTTC
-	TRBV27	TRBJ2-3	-	CASSLQGRTDTQYF	TGTGCCAGCAGTTTACAGGGTCGCACAGATACGCAGTATTTT
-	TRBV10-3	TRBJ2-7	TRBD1	CAINPGTGAEQYF	TGTGCCATCAACCCCGGGACAGGGGCCGAGCAGTACTTC
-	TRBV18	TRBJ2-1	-	CASSTLEGEQFF	TGTGCCAGCTCAACTCTAGAGGGTGAGCAGTTCTTC
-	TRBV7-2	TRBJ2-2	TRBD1	CASSLDRSSTGELFF	TGTGCCAGCAGCTTGGACAGGTCGAGCACCGGGGAGCTGTTTTTT
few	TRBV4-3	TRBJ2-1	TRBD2	CASSQDGTSVYNEQFF	TGCGCCAGCAGCCAAGATGGGACTAGCGTTTACAATGAGCAGTTCTTC
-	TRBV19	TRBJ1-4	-	CASSTTANEKLFF	TGTGCCAGTAGTACAACAGCTAATGAAAAACTGTTTTTT
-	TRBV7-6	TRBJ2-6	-	CASSRGSGGANVLTF	TGTGCCAGCAGCAGAGGTAGTGGGGGGGCCAACGTCCTGACTTTC
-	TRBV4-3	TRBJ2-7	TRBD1	CASSRIGTGGGGYEQYF	TGCGCCAGCAGCCGCATAGGGACAGGGGGCGGTGGCTACGAGCAGTACTTC
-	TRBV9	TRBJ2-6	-	CASSERVIPGANVLTF	TGTGCCAGCAGCGAGAGGGTGATCCCTGGGGCCAACGTCCTGACTTTC
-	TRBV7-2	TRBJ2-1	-	CASTLLAVTYNEQFF	TGTGCCAGCACCCTGTTAGCAGTAACCTACAATGAGCAGTTCTTC
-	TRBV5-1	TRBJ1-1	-	CASSALGPSDTEAFF	TGCGCCAGCAGCGCCCTGGGGCCCTCCGACACTGAAGCTTTCTTT
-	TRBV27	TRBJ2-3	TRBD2	CASSPNGLAADTQYF	TGTGCCAGCAGTCCAAACGGACTAGCCGCAGATACGCAGTATTTT
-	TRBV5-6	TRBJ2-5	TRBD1	CASSLTGAQETQYF	TGTGCCAGCAGCTTGACAGGGGCACAAGAGACCCAGTACTTC
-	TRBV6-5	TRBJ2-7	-	CASSYGGKTYEQYF	TGTGCCAGCAGTTACGGAGGCAAGACCTACGAGCAGTACTTC
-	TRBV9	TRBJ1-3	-	CASSLEDTRDTIYF	TGTGCCAGCAGCCTAGAGGATACGCGGGACACCATATATTTT
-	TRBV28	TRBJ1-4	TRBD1	CASRTGGAGGGTNEKLFF	TGTGCCAGCCGTACGGGGGGGGCAGGGGGAGGAACTAATGAAAAACTGTTTTTT
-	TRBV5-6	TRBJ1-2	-	CASQTPGQAAGYTF	TGTGCCAGCCAAACACCCGGTCAGGCTGCGGGCTACACCTTC
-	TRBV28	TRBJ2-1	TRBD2	CASSFGTSPPNEQFF	TGTGCCAGCAGTTTTGGGACTAGCCCCCCCAATGAGCAGTTCTTC
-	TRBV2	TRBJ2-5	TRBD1	CASSEETGVGETQYF	TGTGCCAGCAGTGAAGAAACAGGGGTAGGGGAGACCCAGTACTTC
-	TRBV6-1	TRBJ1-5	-	CASILGGGGNQPQHF	TGTGCCAGCATTCTAGGGGGGGGAGGCAATCAGCCCCAGCATTTT
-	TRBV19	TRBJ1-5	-	CASSTQVHSNQPQHF	TGTGCCAGTAGTACACAGGTGCATAGCAATCAGCCCCAGCATTTT
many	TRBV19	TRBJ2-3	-	CASSTLQGSPDTQYF	TGTGCCAGTAGTACCCTACAGGGTTCCCCAGATACGCAGTATTTT
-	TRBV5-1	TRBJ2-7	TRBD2	CASTNGTSGPYEQYF	TGCGCCAGCACCAACGGGACTAGCGGACCCTACGAGCAGTACTTC
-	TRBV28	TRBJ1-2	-	CASSLSGERSYGYTF	TGTGCCAGCAGTTTATCAGGGGAGAGGAGCTATGGCTACACCTTC
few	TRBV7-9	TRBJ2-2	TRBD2	CASSPPRGSGRSTGELFF	TGTGCCAGCAGCCCCCCTCGGGGTAGCGGGAGGAGCACCGGGGAGCTGTTTTTT
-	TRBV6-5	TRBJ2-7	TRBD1	CASTLTGVYEQYF	TGTGCCAGCACCCTGACAGGGGTCTACGAGCAGTACTTC
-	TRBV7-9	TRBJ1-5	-	CASSPTGSNQPQHF	TGTGCCAGCAGCCCTACAGGGAGCAATCAGCCCCAGCATTTT
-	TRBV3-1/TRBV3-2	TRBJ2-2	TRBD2	CASSQGTSGRPNTGELFF	TGTGCCAGCAGCCAAGGGACTAGCGGGAGGCCGAACACCGGGGAGCTGTTTTTT
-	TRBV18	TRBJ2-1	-	CASSPARLNEQFF	TGTGCCAGCTCACCAGCCAGGCTAAATGAGCAGTTCTTC
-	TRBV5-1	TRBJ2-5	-	CASSLEAGMGQETQYF	TGCGCCAGCAGCTTGGAGGCGGGGATGGGACAAGAGACCCAGTACTTC
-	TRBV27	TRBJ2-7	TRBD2	CASSLEGQTSGATYEQYF	TGTGCCAGCAGTTTAGAGGGACAGACTAGCGGCGCCACCTACGAGCAGTACTTC
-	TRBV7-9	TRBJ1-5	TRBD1	CASSTEQGQPQHF	TGTGCCAGCAGTACTGAACAGGGGCAGCCCCAGCATTTT
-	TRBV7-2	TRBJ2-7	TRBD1	CASSRVHTPGTGVSYEQYF	TGTGCCAGCAGCCGCGTGCACACACCCGGGACAGGGGTCTCCTACGAGCAGTACTTC
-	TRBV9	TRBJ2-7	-	CASSVGTAPYEQYF	TGTGCCAGCAGCGTAGGGACAGCACCCTACGAGCAGTACTTC